The TCR beta chain under discussion was sequenced for a study of blood T cell repertoires in COVID-19. V trimming: 0 bases; J trimming: 4 bases; junction bases outside the gene matches: 12. Germline CDR1 SGHRS, CDR2 YFSETQ. There are 17 residues in the CDR3. Produced via immunoSEQ multiplex PCR; TCRdb's table is partial and in-frame only. The data show about 170,000 clones, with under 90% seen just once and approximately 15% held by the top ten. The table lists this clone with a count of one. The sequencing sample was made of peripheral blood. The clonotype comes from a woman in her 70s with COVID-19, enrolled during active disease. This sequence joins TRBV5-1 and TRBJ1-2; TRBD1 agrees at 7 bases. The CDR3 loop reads CASSLGDSRQSSYGYTF. The CDR3 DNA reads as TGCGCCAGCAGCTTGGGGGACAGTAGGCAATCTAGCTATGGCTACACCTTC.